A single sample is the source of the 23 T cell receptor beta chains below, sequenced in a study of T cell responses to AZD1222 COVID-19 vaccine. Method: immunoSEQ multiplex PCR; TCRdb's copy keeps in-frame clones and lacks some. The profile shows some 61,000 clones, roughly 87% of them singletons. This material consisted of peripheral blood, taken on day 0 of AZD1222 vaccination. The source of these receptors is an adult in good health.

The chain carries TRBV15 and TRBJ1-4; unclear D gene. The length of the CDR3 is 15 residues. V shed 5 bases and J shed 4 bases, with 14 bases lying between them. Germline V gene sequence: CDR1 LNHNV, CDR2 YYDKDF (reference sequence). The CDR3 DNA is TGTGCCACCAGCCCCCGTCTCTCGGGTAATGAAAAACTGTTTTTT. It is translated as CATSPRLSGNEKLFF.

This chain connects TRBV10-3 to TRBJ2-7; tentative D call: TRBD2 (7 bases). The CDR3 extends over 14 amino acids. Trimming shortened V by 8 bases and J by 1 base, and 15 bases separated the two germline ends. Germline V gene data show CDR1 as ENHRY and CDR2 as SYGVKD. The CDR3 reads CAIGGGTSSYEQYF. CDR3 nucleotides: TGTGCCATCGGGGGGGGGACATCATCCTACGAGCAGTACTTC.

This chain joins TRBV20-1 and TRBJ1-1, with D maybe TRBD1 (6 bases). CDR3 length: 11 residues. The germline V and J ends were trimmed by 6 bases and 11 bases, with 16 bases remaining between them. The germline V gene encodes CDR1 DFQATT and CDR2 SNEGSKA (reference sequence). Here the CDR3 reads CSALAGASAFF. The CDR3 region has the DNA TGCAGTGCCCTGGCGGGGGCTTCGGCTTTCTTT.

This clone was observed a handful of times. The genes are TRBV2 and TRBJ2-5; D is undetermined. The V gene lost 5 bases and the J gene lost 7 bases, with 11 bases spanning the gap. The CDR3 has 12 residues. CDR1 SNHLY and CDR2 FYNNEI come from the germline V gene. The CDR3, as DNA: TGTGCCAGCAGTCGTGTCGAAGGGACCCAGTACTTC. Protein sequence: CASSRVEGTQYF.

DNA for the CDR3: TGCGCCAGCAGCCCCCCGGGCGGGCCCACTGAAGCTTTCTTT. It yields the protein CASSPPGGPTEAFF. The chain has TRBV5-1 and TRBJ1-1; no clear D. The CDR3 spans 14 residues. Germline CDR1 and CDR2: SGHRS and YFSETQ. The V and J ends lost 4 bases and 4 bases respectively, with 14 bases between them. The entire variable domain, with the rest obtained from reference TRBV5-1 and TRBJ1-1, is as follows: KAGVTQTPRYLIKTRGQQVTLSCSPISGHRSVSWYQQTPGQGLQFLFEYFSETQRNKGNFPGRFSGRQFSNSRSEMNVSTLELGDSALYLCASSPPGGPTEAFFGQGTRLTVV.

The CDR3 DNA follows: TGTGCCAGCAGTGAGGGGACAGACAATAGCTATGGCTACACCTTC. Translating it yields CASSEGTDNSYGYTF. This rearrangement joins TRBV6-4 to TRBJ1-2, with 7 bases identical to TRBD1. The V gene end was trimmed by 3 bases and the J gene end by 4 bases; junction bases not matched to a gene: 8. The CDR3 loop spans 15 amino acids. CDR1 MRHNA and CDR2 SNTAGT come from the germline V gene.

This clone was observed a few times. V is TRBV25-1 and J is TRBJ2-7, with D tentatively TRBD1 or TRBD2 (5 bases each). Deletions cut 1 base from V and 8 bases from J, with 15 bases between. CDR3 size: 14 residues. Germline CDR1 reads MGHDK; CDR2 reads SYGVNS. CDR3 sequence: CASSELRDGSKQYF. The CDR3 nucleotides read TGTGCCAGCAGTGAATTGAGGGACGGTTCTAAGCAGTACTTC.

The genes are TRBV2 and TRBJ2-5, with D unclear. The CDR3 is made up of 12 amino acids. Germline V gene data show CDR1 as SNHLY and CDR2 as FYNNEI. Trimming removed 5 bases from V and 5 bases from J, with 9 bases in between. CDR3 DNA: TGTGCCAGCAGTCAGGACGGGGAGACCCAGTACTTC. Translated, it gives CASSQDGETQYF. Combining the CDR3 with reference TRBV2 and TRBJ2-5 gives the whole variable domain EPEVTQTPSHQVTQMGQEVILRCVPISNHLYFYWYRQILGQKVEFLVSFYNNEISEKSEIFDDQFSVERPDGSNFTLKIRSTKLEDSAMYFCASSQDGETQYFGPGTRLLVL.

The chain combines TRBV3-1 (or the pseudogene TRBV3-2) with TRBJ2-7, with 11 bases aligning to TRBD2. CDR1 is LGHDT and CDR2 is YNNKEL in the germline V gene (reference sequence). This CDR3 contains 17 residues. The J segment lost 6 bases and the V segment lost 2 bases, leaving 12 bases of the junction unmatched. The CDR3 reads CASSQPYGASGGREQYF. The CDR3 coding sequence is TGTGCCAGCAGCCAACCCTATGGAGCTAGCGGGGGGCGCGAGCAGTACTTC.

This clone was counted once. The chain combines TRBV3-1 (or the pseudogene TRBV3-2) with TRBJ1-2; no clear D gene. Deletions cut 7 bases from V and 0 bases from J, with 9 bases between. This CDR3 comprises 13 residues. CDR1 and CDR2 (germline): LGHDT, YNNKEL (reference sequence). CDR3 nucleotides: TGTGCCAGCACCCCTGGGACTAACTATGGCTACACCTTC. It specifies CASTPGTNYGYTF.

The gene calls are TRBV11-2 and TRBJ1-6, with D perhaps TRBD1 (6 bases). Germline V gives CDR1 SGHAT, CDR2 FQNNGV. V was shortened by 7 bases and J by 3 bases, with 16 bases between the two germline ends. The CDR3 covers 16 residues. The CDR3 region has the DNA TGTGCCAGCAACCGAGGGGGAGGGGGCTATAATTCACCCCTCCACTTT. Amino acids: CASNRGGGGYNSPLHF.

This clone has at least ten counts. This rearrangement joins TRBV19 to TRBJ2-7; TRBD1 matches 7 bases. Losses at the gene ends were 5 bases for V and 2 bases for J; bases not matched to a gene: 9. CDR3 size: 15 residues. The V gene's germline CDR1 is LNHDA and CDR2 SQIVND (reference sequence). CDR3 sequence reads: CASSEGTAKTYEQYF. The DNA of the CDR3 is TGTGCCAGTAGTGAAGGGACAGCCAAGACCTACGAGCAGTACTTC.

This rearrangement joins TRBV9 to TRBJ2-3; 8 bases align to TRBD2. CDR3 length: 15 residues. Germline values: CDR1 SGDLS, CDR2 YYNGEE. After removal of 4 bases from V and 6 bases from J, the junction contained 10 bases not matched to a gene. The CDR3 nucleotides read TGTGCCAGCAGCCCTCGGGAGGGCCCATTGGATACGCAGTATTTT. Translating it yields CASSPREGPLDTQYF.

The J gene is TRBJ1-2, the V gene TRBV7-9; no firm D call. The V end lost 5 bases, the J end lost 0 bases, and 19 bases lay between the germline ends. In germline, CDR1 is SEHNR, CDR2 FQNEAQ (reference sequence). The CDR3 loop spans 17 amino acids. The CDR3 loop is CASSPFLRTYTNYGYTF. The CDR3 DNA reads TGTGCCAGCAGCCCCTTTTTGAGGACGTATACTAACTATGGCTACACCTTC. The whole variable domain, remainder taken from reference TRBV7-9 and TRBJ1-2, is DTGVSQNPRHKITKRGQNVTFRCDPISEHNRLYWYRQTLGQGPEFLTYFQNEAQLEKSRLLSDRFSAERPKGSFSTLEIQRTEQGDSAMYLCASSPFLRTYTNYGYTFGSGTRLTVV.

V and J are TRBV24-1 and TRBJ1-5, with no clear D. Trimming took 3 bases from V and 4 from J, leaving 9 bases between them. Germline loops: CDR1 KGHDR, CDR2 SFDVKD. The CDR3 runs 14 residues. The CDR3, as DNA: TGTGCCACCAGTGATCGTGACGGTAATCAGCCCCAGCATTTT. Its protein is CATSDRDGNQPQHF.

This chain joins TRBV19 and TRBJ1-3; tentative D call: TRBD1 (5 bases). CDR3 length: 15 residues. CDR1 is LNHDA and CDR2 is SQIVND in the germline V gene (reference sequence). With 5 bases removed from V and 0 bases from J, the gap between germline ends came to 11 bases. The CDR3 DNA reads as TGTGCCAGTAGTCGAGGAGGGGACTCTGGAAACACCATATATTTT. Translation gives CASSRGGDSGNTIYF.

The chain uses TRBV2 and TRBJ1-6; D unclear. CDR1 and CDR2 from the germline V gene are SNHLY and FYNNEI. V was pared by 6 bases and J by 6 bases, with 9 bases between. This CDR3 contains 13 residues. CDR3 amino acids: CASSLGRNSPLHF. In DNA form, the CDR3 reads TGTGCCAGCAGCCTGGGCCGTAATTCACCCCTCCACTTT.

The chain carries TRBV19 and TRBJ1-2, with 10 bases identical to TRBD1. Germline CDR1 and CDR2: LNHDA and SQIVND (reference sequence). Trimming removed 6 bases from V and 5 bases from J; junction bases left unmatched: 9. This CDR3 contains 15 residues. The CDR3 region is CASSPDRGRGYGYTF. Here the CDR3 DNA reads TGTGCCAGTAGCCCCGACAGGGGGCGAGGATATGGCTACACCTTC.

This clone was seen only once. V and J are TRBV5-1 and TRBJ1-2; 9 nucleotides line up with TRBD1. Germline V lookup: CDR1 SGHRS, CDR2 YFSETQ. The CDR3 has 15 amino acids. Trimming at V came to 4 bases and at J to 5 bases, leaving 9 bases not matched to a gene. CDR3 in amino acids: CASSPRDRDPYGYTF. CDR3 nucleotides: TGCGCCAGCAGCCCCCGGGACAGGGACCCGTATGGCTACACCTTC.

DNA for the CDR3: TGCGCCAGCAGCCAAGATGGACTAGCGGAGACCCAGTACTTC. Protein product: CASSQDGLAETQYF. The chain uses TRBV4-1 and TRBJ2-5; 9 bases match TRBD2. The V gene's germline CDR1 is MGHRA and CDR2 YSYEKL. V lost 0 bases and J lost 5; bases outside the gene matches: 1. The CDR3 contains 14 residues.

V usage is TRBV25-1 and J usage is TRBJ1-4, with D possibly TRBD1 on 6 matching bases. The CDR3 length is 14 residues. V shed 5 bases and J shed 10 bases, with 17 bases lying between them. Germline V CDR1 and CDR2: MGHDK, SYGVNS. CDR3 DNA sequence: TGTGCCAGCAGTCCCCAGGGAGAGACAGGAAAACTGTTTTTT. Translation gives CASSPQGETGKLFF.

The J gene is TRBJ2-2, the V gene TRBV3-1 (or the pseudogene TRBV3-2); 7 nucleotides line up with TRBD2. The germline V gene encodes CDR1 LGHDT and CDR2 YNNKEL (reference sequence). Trimming at V came to 0 bases and at J to 6 bases, leaving 4 bases not matched to a gene. The CDR3 consists of 15 residues. The CDR3 here is CASSQEAGVAGELFF. CDR3 sequence (DNA): TGTGCCAGCAGCCAAGAGGCGGGAGTGGCCGGGGAGCTGTTTTTT.

The chain employs TRBV9 and TRBJ1-3; TRBD1 agrees at 8 bases. Germline trimming cut 0 bases from V and 4 bases from J; bases unmatched to any gene: 6. Germline V gene lookup returns CDR1 SGDLS and CDR2 YYNGEE. The CDR3 has 16 residues. In nucleotides, the CDR3 is TGTGCCAGCAGCGTAGCAGGACAGGGAGCCGGAAACACCATATATTTT. It translates to CASSVAGQGAGNTIYF.